This TCR beta chain originates from a study of OX40 agonist ivuxolimab in advanced cancers. Turning to the overall study: Ivuxolimab, which targeted the costimulatory receptor OX40 (CD134), was an agonistic, fully human IgG2 monoclonal antibody. Among the 52 dose-escalation patients, about 20 had hepatocellular carcinoma, 15 or so melanoma, 9 renal cell carcinoma and 9 head and neck cancer. Three dose-escalation patients achieved partial responses, one with hepatocellular carcinoma and two with cutaneous melanoma. Intravenous ivuxolimab was administered to patients every 2 weeks at six dose levels: 0.01, 0.1, 0.3, 1.5, 3 and 10 mg/kg. Patients were allowed to have had prior anti-PD-1, anti-PD-L1 or anti-CTLA-4 therapy, and roughly two fifths of the dose-escalation patients had been treated with checkpoint inhibitors. The purpose of peripheral TCRbeta sequencing was to test whether ivuxolimab changed TCR sequence diversity and led to clonal T-cell expansion. The paper reports the monotherapy dose-escalation portion (N of about 47 patients) of the phase I ivuxolimab trial. In the dose-escalation cohort, more than 75% of patients were male, and the mean age was approximately 55 years, with a range of roughly 20 to 79. What the work shows at the level of the full study, not this receptor alone: After ivuxolimab, expanded clones were on average more numerous among CD8+ T cells than among CD4+ T cells. In the 0.1-3.0 mg/kg groups, partial responders had among the lowest normalized peripheral clonal expansion, particularly in CD8+ T cells. Low levels of normalized T-cell clonal expansion were also shown by some nonresponding patients. The antigen specificity of the peripheral T cells that underwent clonal expansion was not determined. At doses of 0.1 to 3.0 mg/kg, clonal expansion of both CD4+ and CD8+ T cells in blood was seen between baseline and week 6.

Patients with a history of autoimmune disease or receiving systemic immunosuppression were excluded from the trial. Peripheral blood for TCR sequencing was collected from all dose cohorts at baseline, on cycle 4 day 1, and on cycle 7 day 1. Samples came from an open-label, multicenter, first-in-human phase I dose-escalation trial of ivuxolimab. Adults with locally advanced or metastatic melanoma, renal cell, hepatocellular, or head and neck squamous cell carcinoma were enrolled in the trial. CD4+ and CD8+ T cells were sorted separately from peripheral blood before TCR sequencing. Concerning this clone: Its antigen is not yet known. No much larger clone is present one base from it, and per-base qualities are unavailable.

For sequencing of the TCRbeta CDR3 region, genomic DNA was extracted from the sorted cells. The immunoSEQ Assay was used for sequencing of TCRbeta CDR3 regions. TCRdb provides this immuneACCESS table in a form limited to in-frame rearrangements. Some clones are lacking; in checked studies, under half of them reflect an unresolved V gene, and why the rest are absent is not known. For this sample the table gives about 79,000 clones, of which around 93% were detected only once. About 10% of the sample is held by the ten biggest clonotypes. Measured from the cysteine to the phenylalanine, the CDR3 is 15 residues long. Only CDR3 DNA is held: 45 bases, read in frame from base 1. The germline V gene specifies MNHNS as CDR1 and SASEGT as CDR2. V is reduced by 1 base and J by 1 base, leaving a spacing of 9 bases between them.

The chain is assembled from TRBV6-1 and TRBJ2-3, and TRBD1 may be the D gene, going by 6 matching bases. The clonotype originates from an adult with an advanced solid tumor such as melanoma, head and neck, liver or kidney cancer. The sample here was CD4+ or CD8+ T cells sorted from blood, taken in a trial of the OX40 agonist ivuxolimab. The nucleotide sequence reads TGTGCCAGCAGTGAAGTGGCAGGGGGCACAGATACGCAGTATTTT. This sequence encodes CASSEVAGGTDTQYF.